This T cell receptor (beta chain) was documented in a study of tissue T cells after allogeneic stem cell transplantation. TCRdb's copy holds only in-frame clones and misses some; the assay was immunoSEQ multiplex PCR. In the table there are 12,000 or so clones, about 70% of which are singletons. The CDR3 runs to 15 residues. The J segment lost 0 bases and the V segment lost 4 bases, leaving 2 bases of the junction unmatched. Germline CDR1 and CDR2: MRHNA and SNTAGT. Regarding this clone: Antigen specificity is unknown.

Comparators without hematopoietic cell transplant had other cancers, at least five gastrointestinal samples, and no known gastrointestinal disease. Autopsy tissues spanned esophagus to rectum, liver, skin, and lymphoid organs including spleen. Findings and limits, study-wide: Within patients, tissue anatomy strongly shaped TCR repertoire composition. In patients and mice, blood and spleen missed much of tissue repertoire.

This TCR came from a woman aged 18-50 years with breast cancer. Material: tissue from the right colon, obtained at autopsy. The rearrangement joins TRBV6-4 to TRBJ2-1, with 8 nucleotides matching TRBD1. The CDR3 bases are TGTGCCAGCAGTGCAACAGGGGGCTCCTACAATGAGCAGTTCTTC. Its translation is CASSATGGSYNEQFF.